This TCR beta chain emerged from a study of a mutant IDH1 vaccine in newly diagnosed glioma. Using immunoSEQ multiplex PCR, the repertoire was profiled, and TCRdb retains in-frame clones only, with some absent. The table lists about 55,000 clones, around 80% of them singletons. J was trimmed by 2 bases and V by 4 bases; bases with no gene match: 6. CDR1 is SGDLS, CDR2 YYNGEE, per germline. This CDR3 has 15 residues. This clone was recorded once. Its antigen is not identified. Time point meaning: week 35, safety follow-up. Vaccination used 300 ug of mutant IDH1 20-mer peptide per dose, with topical imiquimod. Whole-study results and caveats: Among all patients, vaccine-induced immune responses occurred in 85% to 95%.

The sequences come from PBMCs, collected from a glioma patient whose treatment included an IDH1 peptide vaccine. The chain combines TRBV9 with TRBJ2-7, with 10 bases matching TRBD1. This clonotype was sampled from a young woman with glioma. CDR3 sequence: CASSLGQGGTYEQYF. DNA for the CDR3: TGTGCCAGCAGCCTTGGACAGGGGGGGACCTACGAGCAGTACTTC.